The clone carrying this T cell receptor beta chain was detected only a few times. What it binds is unknown. This entry belongs to a study of Ad26.COV2.S vaccination and SARS-CoV-2 variants. Study summary: Doses of Ad26.COV2.S were injected into muscle once or twice, 56 days apart. Study-level results: The TCR-based breadth and depth measures might underestimate overall T cell responses.

Treatment indicated: 15 to 20 received Ad26.COV2.S at low or high dose, single or two shots; about 5 received placebo; per-sample allocation not given. Vaccine and placebo recipients were sampled on day 63 after the first injection. Whoever gave the sample was an adult aged 18-55 years in Boston. Germline V gene lookup returns CDR1 SGHTA and CDR2 FQGNSA. The CDR3 extends over 15 amino acids. Unmatched junction bases numbered 9, after V lost 5 bases and J lost 6 bases. Libraries were prepared by immunoSEQ multiplex PCR; TCRdb keeps only in-frame clonotypes and omits some of them. This table holds 200,000 to 300,000 clones, approximately 90% found once.

The specimen was peripheral blood, collected in a trial of Ad26.COV2.S vaccine versus placebo. This chain connects TRBV7-2 to TRBJ1-2, with 10 nucleotides matching TRBD1. The receptor was isolated from a person aged 18 to 65 who received the Ad26.COV2.S COVID-19 vaccine or a placebo. This CDR3 is CASSPRQGARNGYTF. The CDR3 DNA reads as TGTGCCAGCAGCCCCAGACAGGGGGCAAGGAATGGCTACACCTTC.